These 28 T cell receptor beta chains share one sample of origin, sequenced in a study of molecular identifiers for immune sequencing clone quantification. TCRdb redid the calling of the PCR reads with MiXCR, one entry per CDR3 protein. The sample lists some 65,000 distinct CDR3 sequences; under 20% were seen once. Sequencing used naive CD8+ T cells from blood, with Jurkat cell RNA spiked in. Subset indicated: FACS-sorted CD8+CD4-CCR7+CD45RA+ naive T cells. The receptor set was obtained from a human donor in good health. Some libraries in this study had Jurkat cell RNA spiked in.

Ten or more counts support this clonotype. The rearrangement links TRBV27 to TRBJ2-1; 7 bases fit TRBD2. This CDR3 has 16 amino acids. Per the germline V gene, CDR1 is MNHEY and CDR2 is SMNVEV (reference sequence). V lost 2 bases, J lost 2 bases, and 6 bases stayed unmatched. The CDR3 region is CASSLGAGVPYNEQFF. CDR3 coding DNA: TGTGCCAGCAGTTTAGGGGCGGGAGTCCCCTACAATGAGCAGTTCTTC.

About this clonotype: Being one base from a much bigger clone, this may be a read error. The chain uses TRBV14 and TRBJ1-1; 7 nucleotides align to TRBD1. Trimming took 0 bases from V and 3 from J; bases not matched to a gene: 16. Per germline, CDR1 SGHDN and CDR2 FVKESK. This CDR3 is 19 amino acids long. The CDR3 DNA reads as TGTGCCAGCAGCCAAGAAGACAGGGTCCGGGAACCAGGGGACACTGAAGCTTTCTTT. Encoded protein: CASSQEDRVREPGDTEAFF.

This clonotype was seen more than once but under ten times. As DNA, the CDR3 is TGTGCCAGCAGCCAAAGTTTGAACACTGAAGCTTTCTTT. Translated: CASSQSLNTEAFF. The gene calls are TRBV11-3 and TRBJ1-1; D is unresolved. Trimming removed 5 bases from V and 0 bases from J, with 7 bases in between. Per the germline V gene, CDR1 is SGHNT and CDR2 is YENEEA. This CDR3 is built from 13 residues.

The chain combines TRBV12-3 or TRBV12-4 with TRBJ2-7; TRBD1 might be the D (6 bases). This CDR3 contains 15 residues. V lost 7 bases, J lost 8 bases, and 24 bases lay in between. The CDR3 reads CASTLGTPTGGKQYF. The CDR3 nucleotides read TGTGCCAGCACCCTAGGGACCCCGACAGGAGGAAAGCAGTACTTC.

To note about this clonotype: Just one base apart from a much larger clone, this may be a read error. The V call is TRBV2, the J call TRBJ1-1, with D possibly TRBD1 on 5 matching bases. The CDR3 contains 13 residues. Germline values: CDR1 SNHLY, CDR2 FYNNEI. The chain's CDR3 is CASSDGTNTDAFF. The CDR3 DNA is TGTGCCAGCAGTGACGGGACTAACACTGATGCTTTCTTT.

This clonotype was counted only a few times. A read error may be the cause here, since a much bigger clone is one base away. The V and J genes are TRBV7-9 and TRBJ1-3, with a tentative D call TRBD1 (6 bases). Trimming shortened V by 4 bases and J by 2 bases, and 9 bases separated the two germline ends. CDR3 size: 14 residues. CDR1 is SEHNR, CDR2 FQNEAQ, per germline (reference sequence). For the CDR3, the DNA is TGTGCCAGCAGCTCAGGGGTCCCTGGAAACACCATATATTTT. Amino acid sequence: CASSSGVPGNTIYF.

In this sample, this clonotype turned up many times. The CDR3: CAISDRLYNEKLFF. Written as DNA, the CDR3 is TGTGCCATCAGCGACAGGCTCTATAATGAAAAACTGTTTTTT. The genes are TRBV10-3 and TRBJ1-4; D is possibly TRBD1 (6 bases). V was cut by 6 bases and J by 4 bases, with 12 bases left in between. Germline-derived CDR1 and CDR2 are ENHRY and SYGVKD. This CDR3 has 14 amino acids.

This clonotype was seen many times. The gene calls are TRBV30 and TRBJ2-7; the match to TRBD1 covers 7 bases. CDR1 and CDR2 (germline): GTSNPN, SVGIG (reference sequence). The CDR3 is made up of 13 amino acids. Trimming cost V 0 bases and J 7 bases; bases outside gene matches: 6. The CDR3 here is CAWSVRTGWEQYF. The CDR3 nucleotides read TGTGCCTGGAGTGTTCGGACAGGTTGGGAGCAGTACTTC.

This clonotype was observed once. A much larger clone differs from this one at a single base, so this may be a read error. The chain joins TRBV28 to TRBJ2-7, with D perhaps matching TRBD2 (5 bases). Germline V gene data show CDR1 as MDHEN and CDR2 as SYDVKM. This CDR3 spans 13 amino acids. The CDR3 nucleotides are TGTGCCACCCGCGGGTTTCTCTCCTACGAGCAGTGCTTC. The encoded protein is CATRGFLSYEQCF.

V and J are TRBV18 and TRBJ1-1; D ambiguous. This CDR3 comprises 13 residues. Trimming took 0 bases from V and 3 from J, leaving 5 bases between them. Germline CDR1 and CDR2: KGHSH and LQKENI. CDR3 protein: CASSPPADTEAFF. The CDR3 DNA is TGTGCCAGCTCACCACCGGCAGACACTGAAGCTTTCTTT.

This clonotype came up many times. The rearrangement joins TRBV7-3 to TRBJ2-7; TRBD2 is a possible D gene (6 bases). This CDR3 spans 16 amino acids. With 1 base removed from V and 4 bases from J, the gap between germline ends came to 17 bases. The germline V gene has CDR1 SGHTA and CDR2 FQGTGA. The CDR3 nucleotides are TGTGCCAGCAGCTTAAACCTACGGGGGAGTAGATACGAGCAGTACTTC. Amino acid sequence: CASSLNLRGSRYEQYF.

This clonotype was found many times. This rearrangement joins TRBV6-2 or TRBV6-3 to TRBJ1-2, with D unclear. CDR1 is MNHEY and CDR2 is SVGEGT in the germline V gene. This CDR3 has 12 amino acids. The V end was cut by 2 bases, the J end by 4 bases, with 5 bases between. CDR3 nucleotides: TGTGCCAGCAGTTACGGGCCCTATGGCTACACCTTC. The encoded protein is CASSYGPYGYTF.

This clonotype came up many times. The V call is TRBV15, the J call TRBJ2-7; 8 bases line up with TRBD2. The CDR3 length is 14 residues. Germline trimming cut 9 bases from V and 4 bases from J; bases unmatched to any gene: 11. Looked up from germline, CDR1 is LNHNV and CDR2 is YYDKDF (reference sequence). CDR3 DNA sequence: TGTGCCACTTCTCCGGGACTAGGGGGTTACGAGCAGTACTTC. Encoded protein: CATSPGLGGYEQYF.

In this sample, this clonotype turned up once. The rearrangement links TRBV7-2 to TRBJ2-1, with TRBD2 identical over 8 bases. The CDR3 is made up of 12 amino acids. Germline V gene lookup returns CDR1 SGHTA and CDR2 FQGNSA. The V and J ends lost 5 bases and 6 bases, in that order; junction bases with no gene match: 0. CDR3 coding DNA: TGTGCCAGCAGCAGCGGGGGCAATGAGCAGTTCTTC. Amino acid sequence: CASSSGGNEQFF. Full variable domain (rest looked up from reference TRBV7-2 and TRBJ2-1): GAGVSQSPSNKVTEKGKDVELRCDPISGHTALYWYRQSLGQGLEFLIYFQGNSAPDKSGLPSDRFSAERTGGSVSTLTIQRTQQEDSAVYLCASSSGGNEQFFGPGTRLTVL.

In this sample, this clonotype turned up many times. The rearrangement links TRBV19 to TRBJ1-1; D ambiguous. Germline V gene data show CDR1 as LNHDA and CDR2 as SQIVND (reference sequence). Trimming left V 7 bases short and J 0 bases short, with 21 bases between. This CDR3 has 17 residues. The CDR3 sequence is CASNEARVGSLNTEAFF. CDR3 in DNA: TGTGCCAGTAACGAAGCTCGGGTCGGAAGTTTGAACACTGAAGCTTTCTTT.

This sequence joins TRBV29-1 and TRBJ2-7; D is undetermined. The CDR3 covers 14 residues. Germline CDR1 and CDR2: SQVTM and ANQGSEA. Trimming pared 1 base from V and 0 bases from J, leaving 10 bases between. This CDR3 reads CSVEGDGSSYEQYF. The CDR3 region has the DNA TGCAGCGTTGAAGGAGACGGAAGCTCCTACGAGCAGTACTTC.

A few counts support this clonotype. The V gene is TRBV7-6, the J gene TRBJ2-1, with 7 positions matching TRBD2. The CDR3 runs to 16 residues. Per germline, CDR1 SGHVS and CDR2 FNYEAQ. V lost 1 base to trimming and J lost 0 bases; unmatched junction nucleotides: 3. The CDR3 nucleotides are TGTGCCAGCAGCTTAGTCCGCGGGAGCTCCTACAATGAGCAGTTCTTC. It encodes CASSLVRGSSYNEQFF.

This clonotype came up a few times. The CDR3 spells CASSSLVAAAHGYTF. In DNA, the CDR3 is TGTGCCAGCAGCTCACTAGTCGCCGCGGCGCATGGCTACACCTTC. The V and J genes are TRBV7-9 and TRBJ1-2; D remains unclear. The CDR3 has 15 residues. The germline gives CDR1 SEHNR, CDR2 FQNEAQ (reference sequence). V gave up 4 bases and J gave up 6 bases, with 18 bases separating them.

The CDR3 protein is CASSFSVGGGGETQYF. The CDR3 nucleotides are TGTGCCAGCAGTTTCTCCGTCGGGGGAGGTGGTGAGACCCAGTACTTC. The genes are TRBV28 and TRBJ2-5, with a weak D call TRBD2 (6 bases). Germline CDR1 is MDHEN and CDR2 is SYDVKM. This CDR3 is built from 16 residues. V lost 3 bases to trimming and J lost 5 bases, with 19 bases between them.

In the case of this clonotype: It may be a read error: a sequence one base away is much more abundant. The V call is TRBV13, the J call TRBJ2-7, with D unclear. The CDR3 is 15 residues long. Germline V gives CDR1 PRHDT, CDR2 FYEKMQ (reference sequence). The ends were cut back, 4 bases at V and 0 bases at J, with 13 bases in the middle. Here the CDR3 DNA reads TGTGCCAGCAGCTGGGCCGCAACCAGCTCCTACGAGCAGTACTTC. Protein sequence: CASSWAATSSYEQYF.

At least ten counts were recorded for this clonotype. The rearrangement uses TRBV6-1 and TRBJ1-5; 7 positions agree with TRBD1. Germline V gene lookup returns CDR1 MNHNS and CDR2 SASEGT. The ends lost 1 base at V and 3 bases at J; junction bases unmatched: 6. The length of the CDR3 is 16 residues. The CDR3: CASSEVGTELNQPQHF. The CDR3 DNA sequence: TGTGCCAGCAGTGAAGTTGGGACAGAGCTCAATCAGCCCCAGCATTTT.

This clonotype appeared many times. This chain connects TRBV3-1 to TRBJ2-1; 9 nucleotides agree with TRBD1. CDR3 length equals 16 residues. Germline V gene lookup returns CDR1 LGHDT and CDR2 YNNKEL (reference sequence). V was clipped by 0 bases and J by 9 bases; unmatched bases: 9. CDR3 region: CASSQEGTGWNGEQFF. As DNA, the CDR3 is TGTGCCAGCAGCCAAGAAGGGACAGGGTGGAACGGTGAGCAGTTCTTC.

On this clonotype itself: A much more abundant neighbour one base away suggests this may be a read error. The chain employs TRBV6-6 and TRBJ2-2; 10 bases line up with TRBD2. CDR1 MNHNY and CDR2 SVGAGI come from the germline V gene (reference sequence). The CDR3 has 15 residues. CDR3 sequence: CTSSYVLAGYGELFF. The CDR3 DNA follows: TGTACCAGCAGTTACGTACTAGCGGGATACGGGGAGCTGTTTTTT.

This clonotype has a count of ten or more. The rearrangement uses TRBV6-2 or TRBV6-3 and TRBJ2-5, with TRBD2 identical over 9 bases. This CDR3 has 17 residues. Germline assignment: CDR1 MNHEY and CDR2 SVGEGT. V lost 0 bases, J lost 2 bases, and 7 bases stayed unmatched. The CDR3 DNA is TGTGCCAGCAGTTACTCGACCCCCCTAGCGGGGCAAGAGACCCAGTACTTC. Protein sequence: CASSYSTPLAGQETQYF.

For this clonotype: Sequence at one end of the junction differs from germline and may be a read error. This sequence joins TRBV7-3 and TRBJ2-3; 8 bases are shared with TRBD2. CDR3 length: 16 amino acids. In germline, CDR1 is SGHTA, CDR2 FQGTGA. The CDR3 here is CASTEGGGGRPDTQYF. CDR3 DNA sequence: TGCGCCAGCACCGAGGGGGGGGGCGGGAGGCCAGATACGCAGTATTTT.

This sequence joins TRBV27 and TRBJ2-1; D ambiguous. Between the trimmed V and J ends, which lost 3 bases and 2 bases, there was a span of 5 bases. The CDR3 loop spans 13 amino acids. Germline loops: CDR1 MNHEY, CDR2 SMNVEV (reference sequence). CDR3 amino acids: CASSLDAYNEQFF. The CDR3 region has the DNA TGTGCCAGCAGTTTGGACGCCTACAATGAGCAGTTCTTC.

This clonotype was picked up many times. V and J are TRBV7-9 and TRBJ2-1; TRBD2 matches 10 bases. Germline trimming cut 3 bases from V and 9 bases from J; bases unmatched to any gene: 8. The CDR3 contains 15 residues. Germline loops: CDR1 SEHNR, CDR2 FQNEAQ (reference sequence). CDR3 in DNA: TGTGCCAGCAGCTTGGCAACTAGCGGGAATACTGAGCAGTTCTTC. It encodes CASSLATSGNTEQFF.

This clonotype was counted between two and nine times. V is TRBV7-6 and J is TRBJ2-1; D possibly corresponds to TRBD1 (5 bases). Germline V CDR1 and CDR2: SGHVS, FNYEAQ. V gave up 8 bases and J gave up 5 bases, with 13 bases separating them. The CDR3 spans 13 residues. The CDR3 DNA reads TGTGCCAGCGCATGGACACCTAACAATGAGCAGTTCTTC. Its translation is CASAWTPNNEQFF. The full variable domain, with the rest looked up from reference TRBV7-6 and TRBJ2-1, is GAGVSQSPRYKVTKRGQDVALRCDPISGHVSLYWYRQALGQGPEFLTYFNYEAQQDKSGLPNDRFSAERPEGSISTLTIQRTEQRDSAMYRCASAWTPNNEQFFGPGTRLTVL.